Below, one TCR beta chain is given with its context. What it binds is not known. Unique molecular identifiers featured in each of the TCR beta cDNA libraries. Once roughly 0.9 to 10 million T cells were used, approximately 470,000 cDNA molecules resulted. In TCRdb, the PCR reads were re-called with MiXCR into one record per CDR3 protein. The sample holds hundreds of thousands of distinct CDR3 sequences, more than 50% seen once. The CDR3 is 14 residues long. Trimming removed 4 bases from V and 3 bases from J; junction bases left unmatched: 7. In germline, CDR1 is SQVTM, CDR2 ANQGSEA. This record comes from a study of post-analysis software for immune sequencing data. Whole-study context: In terms of disease course, relapsing-remitting, secondary progressive and progressive-relapsing multiple sclerosis were included.

Study observations and caveats: Relative to controls, patients had several TRBV segments at higher frequency, with TRBV5-6, TRBV5-1 and TRBV20-1 among these. Strong co-clustering by F measure linked samples that shared a preparation batch. Controls significantly exceeded multiple sclerosis patients in normalized Chao1 diversity.

J is TRBJ2-3 and V is TRBV29-1, with 7 positions matching TRBD1. This TCR was recovered from a girl aged 2 to 10 with multiple sclerosis. The specimen sequenced was blood. For the CDR3, the DNA is TGCAGCGTTGGTAAGGGGGCTTCGACAGATACGCAGTATTTT. It encodes CSVGKGASTDTQYF.